Below are 11 T cell receptor beta chains sequenced from a single sample in a study of shared clonotypes between healthy human individuals. Profiled with immunoSEQ multiplex PCR; TCRdb holds only in-frame clones, not every one. The sample records under 85,000 clones, about 64% being singletons. Sequences were obtained from memory CD8+ T cells sorted from blood. Subset defined: CD45RO+ cells pooled with CCR7-negative TemRA cells. The origin of the receptors is a man under 40 in good health.

The rearrangement links TRBV7-6 to TRBJ2-5; 9 bases are shared with TRBD1. Germline V gene lookup returns CDR1 SGHVS and CDR2 FNYEAQ. This CDR3 region has 16 residues. V was clipped by 5 bases and J by 5 bases; unmatched bases: 12. The CDR3 reads CASSTWTGANGETQYF. For the CDR3, the DNA is TGTGCCAGCAGCACCTGGACAGGGGCAAACGGGGAGACCCAGTACTTC.

This chain's CDR3 is CASSLSDTTDTQYF. CDR3 DNA sequence: TGTGCCAGCAGCCTTAGCGATACCACAGATACGCAGTATTTT. This chain uses TRBV7-2 with TRBJ2-3; tentative D call: TRBD2 (5 bases). Trimming left V 5 bases short and J 2 bases short, with 11 bases between. Germline lookup yields CDR1 SGHTA and CDR2 FQGNSA. The CDR3 totals 14 residues.

This clone was observed once. The chain uses TRBV5-3 and TRBJ2-7; 12 bases align to TRBD2. TRBV5-3 is annotated as an ORF whose role is uncertain. The CDR3 loop spans 22 amino acids. The V and J ends lost 0 bases and 7 bases, in that order; junction bases with no gene match: 26. DNA of the CDR3: TGTGCCAGAAGCTTGGAGGGTAACCAAGGGACTAGCGGGCCTACCCGCTCTTGGGAGCAGTACTTC. Amino acid sequence: CARSLEGNQGTSGPTRSWEQYF.

V gene TRBV7-9 combines with J gene TRBJ2-7; 9 nucleotides match TRBD2. Germline V gene data show CDR1 as SEHNR and CDR2 as FQNEAQ (reference sequence). J gave up 5 bases and V 5 bases, and 10 bases lay outside the gene matches. This CDR3 is built from 15 residues. Written as DNA, the CDR3 is TGTGCCAGCAGCACAATAGCGGGAGTAGAGAACGAGCAGTACTTC. It encodes CASSTIAGVENEQYF.

The chain carries TRBV27 and TRBJ2-7, with D maybe TRBD2 (5 bases). This CDR3 is built from 16 residues. The germline V and J ends were trimmed by 2 bases and 3 bases, with 17 bases remaining between them. CDR1 is MNHEY and CDR2 is SMNVEV in the germline V gene (reference sequence). The chain's CDR3 is CASSLQGGRSDYEQYF. DNA of the CDR3: TGTGCCAGCAGTTTACAAGGCGGGCGGAGTGACTACGAGCAGTACTTC.

V and J are TRBV27 and TRBJ2-7, with 8 bases that match TRBD2. This CDR3 is built from 14 residues. Germline loops: CDR1 MNHEY, CDR2 SMNVEV (reference sequence). With 7 bases clipped from V and 6 bases from J, the junction kept 11 bases outside the gene matches. CDR3 sequence: CASISGTRIGEQYF. In DNA form, the CDR3 reads TGTGCCAGCATCTCCGGGACTAGGATTGGCGAGCAGTACTTC.

In DNA, the CDR3 is TGTGCCAGCAGCTTAGAGCCAGCGGGTGGAGACAATGAGCAGTTCTTC. Translated: CASSLEPAGGDNEQFF. This rearrangement joins TRBV7-9 to TRBJ2-1, with D possibly matching TRBD2 (6 bases). Trimming left V 1 base short and J 5 bases short, with 15 bases between. The CDR3 loop spans 16 amino acids. Germline assignment: CDR1 SEHNR and CDR2 FQNEAQ (reference sequence).

This chain uses TRBV7-8 with TRBJ2-7; D unclear. V was trimmed by 2 bases and J by 5 bases, leaving 13 bases between them. The CDR3 consists of 14 residues. Per the germline V gene, CDR1 is SGHVS and CDR2 is FQNEAQ. The CDR3 region is CASSLLTGADEQYF. The CDR3 DNA sequence: TGTGCCAGCAGCTTATTAACGGGTGCAGACGAGCAGTACTTC. The full variable domain, its missing parts supplied by reference TRBV7-8 and TRBJ2-7, is GAGVSQSPRYKVAKRGQDVALRCDPISGHVSLFWYQQALGQGPEFLTYFQNEAQLDKSGLPSDRFFAERPEGSVSTLKIQRTQQEDSAVYLCASSLLTGADEQYFGPGTRLTVT.

This clone appeared a single time. This sequence joins TRBV11-2 and TRBJ1-4, with unresolved D. V lost 3 bases to trimming and J lost 0 bases, with 14 bases between them. CDR1 and CDR2 (germline): SGHAT, FQNNGV. The CDR3 is 17 amino acids. As DNA, the CDR3 is TGTGCCAGCAGCTTGAGAGCCGATGAGCCAACTAATGAAAAACTGTTTTTT. It encodes CASSLRADEPTNEKLFF. Looking up the rest from reference TRBV11-2 and TRBJ1-4 gives the full variable domain: EAGVAQSPRYKIIEKRQSVAFWCNPISGHATLYWYQQILGQGPKLLIQFQNNGVVDDSQLPKDRFSAERLKGVDSTLKIQPAKLEDSAVYLCASSLRADEPTNEKLFFGSGTQLSVL.

Only a few counts were recorded for this clone. This same CDR3 is encoded by further DNA sequences in the sample. The rearrangement links TRBV7-9 to TRBJ1-1; no reliable D call. V dropped 1 base and J dropped 4 bases, with 4 bases sitting between them. The CDR3 loop spans 12 amino acids. CDR1 is SEHNR and CDR2 is FQNEAQ in the germline V gene (reference sequence). CDR3 loop: CASSLGFTEAFF. The DNA of the CDR3 is TGTGCCAGCAGCTTAGGGTTCACTGAAGCTTTCTTT.

Comment on this clone: The sample has other DNA sequences that encode this CDR3 too. The chain joins TRBV6-5 to TRBJ2-7, with D hard to call. V was cut by 4 bases and J by 2 bases, with 9 bases left in between. CDR3 length: 13 amino acids. Germline lookup yields CDR1 MNHEY and CDR2 SVGAGI. CDR3 residues: CASSSTGAYEQYF. The CDR3 DNA reads as TGTGCCAGCAGTTCGACTGGAGCCTACGAGCAGTACTTC.